What follows are 13 T cell receptor beta chains derived from one specimen sequenced in a study of blood T cell repertoires in COVID-19 (dated by TCRdb to between 2020 and 2021). Libraries were constructed by the immunoSEQ multiplex PCR assay. Here the immuneACCESS table is served through TCRdb, limited to in-frame sequences with V and J called. Missing clones are a known gap in these copies; in checked studies unresolved V genes cover under half, and the rest lacks a known reason. This sample has roughly 120,000 clones in its table, and 75% to 90% of those were observed once. About 8% of the sample rests with the top ten. Sequencing was performed on peripheral blood. These receptor sequences come from a human donor in a cohort sampled during active COVID-19.

The rearrangement uses TRBV6-6 and TRBJ2-2; TRBD1 matches at 9 bases. The germline V gene encodes CDR1 MNHNY and CDR2 SVGAGI (reference sequence). Trimming took 6 bases from V and 4 from J; bases not matched to a gene: 6. The CDR3 totals 15 residues. Here the CDR3 reads CASSSGTGTTGELFF. Here the CDR3 DNA reads TGTGCCAGCAGCTCCGGGACAGGGACCACCGGGGAGCTGTTTTTT.

The V and J genes are TRBV19 and TRBJ2-5; D is ambiguous. The CDR3 covers 14 residues. CDR1 and CDR2 (germline): LNHDA, SQIVND (reference sequence). The V gene lost 6 bases and the J gene lost 2 bases, with 13 bases spanning the gap. CDR3 nucleotides: TGTGCCAGTAGGGTTACCCAAGCACAAGAGACCCAGTACTTC. Translated: CASRVTQAQETQYF.

The chain combines TRBV19 with TRBJ2-3, with TRBD2 matching 8 bases. There are 17 residues in the CDR3. Germline lookup yields CDR1 LNHDA and CDR2 SQIVND (reference sequence). The ends lost 5 bases at V and 1 base at J; junction bases unmatched: 11. The CDR3 region is CASSSPGRGGGTDTQYF. CDR3 DNA sequence: TGTGCCAGTAGTTCCCCTGGTCGGGGGGGCGGCACAGATACGCAGTATTTT.

The V gene is TRBV14, the J gene TRBJ2-2; D gene uncertain. The ends were cut back, 2 bases at V and 4 bases at J, with 8 bases in the middle. This CDR3 contains 14 residues. Germline V lookup: CDR1 SGHDN, CDR2 FVKESK. CDR3 amino acids: CASSQNTLTGELFF. In nucleotides, the CDR3 is TGTGCCAGCAGCCAAAACACCCTCACCGGGGAGCTGTTTTTT.

This clone was seen a single time. The chain has TRBV6-6 and TRBJ1-5; TRBD1 might be the D (6 bases). The V gene lost 7 bases and the J gene lost 5 bases, with 21 bases spanning the gap. CDR1 and CDR2 from the germline V gene are MNHNY and SVGAGI (reference sequence). This CDR3 is 16 amino acids long. The CDR3 sequence: CASTIPGTPVDQPQHF. The CDR3 nucleotides are TGTGCCAGCACCATACCCGGGACACCCGTCGATCAGCCCCAGCATTTT.

The V call is TRBV28, the J call TRBJ2-7; TRBD2 agrees at 9 bases. V shed 4 bases and J 4 bases; nucleotides not matched to a gene: 8. Germline V gives CDR1 MDHEN, CDR2 SYDVKM. The CDR3 runs 15 residues. The CDR3: CASSSWTSAIYEQYF. CDR3 nucleotide sequence: TGTGCCAGCAGTTCTTGGACTAGCGCGATTTACGAGCAGTACTTC.

This chain uses TRBV5-1 with TRBJ1-3; 7 positions match TRBD1. The CDR3 has 17 amino acids. Trimming cost V 3 bases and J 0 bases; bases outside gene matches: 9. Looked up from germline, CDR1 is SGHRS and CDR2 is YFSETQ. The CDR3 sequence: CASSWGSAGGSGNTIYF. DNA for the CDR3: TGCGCCAGCAGCTGGGGCTCGGCAGGGGGCTCTGGAAACACCATATATTTT.

The chain employs TRBV19 and TRBJ1-2; D is ambiguous. Per germline, CDR1 LNHDA and CDR2 SQIVND (reference sequence). This CDR3 is 13 amino acids long. The V and J ends lost 6 bases and 5 bases respectively, with 13 bases between them. CDR3 in DNA: TGTGCCAGTAGCTCGATTGGCCGATATGGCTACACCTTC. The encoded protein is CASSSIGRYGYTF.

Turning to this clone: The same CDR3 can be traced to other DNA sequences in this sample. The V and J genes are TRBV20-1 and TRBJ1-2; D is possibly TRBD1 (6 bases). The CDR3 is 11 residues long. CDR1 DFQATT and CDR2 SNEGSKA come from the germline V gene (reference sequence). The V and J ends lost 3 bases and 4 bases respectively, with 6 bases between them. CDR3 DNA sequence: TGCAGTGCTAGGGACAGCTATGGCTACACCTTC. This encodes CSARDSYGYTF.

The CDR3 DNA follows: TGTGCCAGCTCAGACGGGACGAACACCGGGGAGCTGTTTTTT. As protein: CASSDGTNTGELFF. The chain has TRBV18 and TRBJ2-2, with D perhaps TRBD2 (5 bases). CDR1 is KGHSH and CDR2 is LQKENI in the germline V gene. The CDR3 runs to 14 residues. Between the trimmed V and J ends, which lost 5 bases and 0 bases, there was a span of 7 bases.

A few counts support this clone. The chain is built from TRBV6-1 and TRBJ2-7; possibly TRBD1 for D (5 bases). The CDR3 totals 14 residues. Germline CDR1 and CDR2: MNHNS and SASEGT. V was shortened by 1 base and J by 5 bases, with 12 bases between the two germline ends. The CDR3 region has the DNA TGTGCCAGCAGTGAAGGTTGGTCAGGGAACGAGCAGTACTTC. Protein product: CASSEGWSGNEQYF.

This chain joins TRBV2 and TRBJ2-1; perhaps TRBD1 as D (6 bases). CDR1 SNHLY and CDR2 FYNNEI come from the germline V gene. This CDR3 region has 15 residues. Deletions cut 10 bases from V and 0 bases from J, with 16 bases between. The CDR3 DNA reads as TGTGCCACAAGAAGGGGGTCGAGCTCCTACAATGAGCAGTTCTTC. It yields the protein CATRRGSSSYNEQFF.

The V call is TRBV7-2, the J call TRBJ1-3; possibly TRBD1 for D (6 bases). Trimming took off 5 bases at V and 0 bases at J, with 14 bases between the two ends. The CDR3 covers 16 residues. The germline gives CDR1 SGHTA, CDR2 FQGNSA. CDR3 coding DNA: TGTGCCAGCAGCCAACCTACAGGGTCCTCTGGAAACACCATATATTTT. Its translation: CASSQPTGSSGNTIYF.